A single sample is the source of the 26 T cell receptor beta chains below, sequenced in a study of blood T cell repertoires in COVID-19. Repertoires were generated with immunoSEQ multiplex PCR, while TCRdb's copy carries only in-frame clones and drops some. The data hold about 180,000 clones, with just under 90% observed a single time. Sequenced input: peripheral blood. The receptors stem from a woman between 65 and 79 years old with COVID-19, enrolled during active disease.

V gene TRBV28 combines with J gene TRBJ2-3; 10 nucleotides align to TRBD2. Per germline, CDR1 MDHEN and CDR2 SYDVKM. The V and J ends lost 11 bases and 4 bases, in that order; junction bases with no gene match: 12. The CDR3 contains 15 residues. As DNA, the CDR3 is TGTGCCTGCGTTGCTAGCGGGAGTAGGGCAGATACGCAGTATTTT. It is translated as CACVASGSRADTQYF. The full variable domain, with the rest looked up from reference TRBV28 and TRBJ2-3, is DVKVTQSSRYLVKRTGEKVFLECVQDMDHENMFWYRQDPGLGLRLIYFSYDVKMKEKGDIPEGYSVSREKKERFSLILESASTNQTSMYLCACVASGSRADTQYFGPGTRLTVL.

CDR3 loop: CATSDISGRPYNEQFF. CDR3 nucleotide sequence: TGTGCCACCAGTGATATTAGCGGGAGGCCCTACAATGAGCAGTTCTTC. The chain uses TRBV24-1 and TRBJ2-1; 10 nucleotides match TRBD2. Germline V CDR1 and CDR2: KGHDR, SFDVKD. The CDR3 spans 16 residues. J was trimmed by 2 bases and V by 3 bases; bases with no gene match: 3.

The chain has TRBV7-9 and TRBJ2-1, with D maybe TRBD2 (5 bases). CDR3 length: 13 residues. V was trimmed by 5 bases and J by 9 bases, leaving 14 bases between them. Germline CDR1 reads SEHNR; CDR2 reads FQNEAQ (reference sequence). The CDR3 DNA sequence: TGTGCCAGCAGCAAGCCGGGATTTGGTGAGCAGTTCTTC. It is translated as CASSKPGFGEQFF.

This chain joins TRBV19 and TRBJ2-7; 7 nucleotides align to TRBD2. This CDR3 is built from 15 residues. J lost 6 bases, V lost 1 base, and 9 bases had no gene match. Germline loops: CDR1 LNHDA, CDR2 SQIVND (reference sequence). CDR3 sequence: CASSIGFGGSGEQYF. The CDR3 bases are TGTGCCAGTAGTATAGGGTTTGGCGGGAGTGGCGAGCAGTACTTC.

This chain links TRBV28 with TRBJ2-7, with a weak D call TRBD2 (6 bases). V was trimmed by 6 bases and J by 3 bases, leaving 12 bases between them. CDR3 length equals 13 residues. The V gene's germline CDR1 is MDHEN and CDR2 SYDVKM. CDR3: CASSPSGSYEQYF. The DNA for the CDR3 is TGTGCCAGCAGCCCCTCCGGGAGCTACGAGCAGTACTTC.

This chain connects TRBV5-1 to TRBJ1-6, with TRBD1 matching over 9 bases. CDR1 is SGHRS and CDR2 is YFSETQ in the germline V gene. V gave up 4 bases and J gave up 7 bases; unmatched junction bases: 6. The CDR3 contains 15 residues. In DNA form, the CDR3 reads TGCGCCAGCAGCGGCGGGACAGGGAGGAATTCACCCCTCCACTTT. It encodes CASSGGTGRNSPLHF.

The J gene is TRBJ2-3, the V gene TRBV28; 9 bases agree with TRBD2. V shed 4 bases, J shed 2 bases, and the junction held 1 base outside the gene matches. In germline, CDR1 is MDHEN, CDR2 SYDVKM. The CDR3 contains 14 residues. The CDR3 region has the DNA TGTGCCAGCAGTTCTAGCGGGACCACAGATACGCAGTATTTT. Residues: CASSSSGTTDTQYF. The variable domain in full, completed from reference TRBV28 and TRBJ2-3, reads DVKVTQSSRYLVKRTGEKVFLECVQDMDHENMFWYRQDPGLGLRLIYFSYDVKMKEKGDIPEGYSVSREKKERFSLILESASTNQTSMYLCASSSSGTTDTQYFGPGTRLTVL.

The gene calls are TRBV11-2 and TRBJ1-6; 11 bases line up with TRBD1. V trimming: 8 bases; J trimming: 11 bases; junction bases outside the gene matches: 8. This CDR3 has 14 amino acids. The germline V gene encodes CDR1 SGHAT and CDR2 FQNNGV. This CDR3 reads CASATGTGGAPLHF. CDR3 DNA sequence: TGTGCCAGCGCAACCGGGACAGGGGGTGCACCCCTCCACTTT.

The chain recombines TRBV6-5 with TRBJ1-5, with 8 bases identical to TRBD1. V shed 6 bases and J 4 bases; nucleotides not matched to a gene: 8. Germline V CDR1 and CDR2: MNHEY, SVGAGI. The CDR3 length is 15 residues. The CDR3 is CASRSETGANQPQHF. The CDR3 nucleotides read TGTGCCAGCAGATCCGAGACAGGGGCAAATCAGCCCCAGCATTTT.

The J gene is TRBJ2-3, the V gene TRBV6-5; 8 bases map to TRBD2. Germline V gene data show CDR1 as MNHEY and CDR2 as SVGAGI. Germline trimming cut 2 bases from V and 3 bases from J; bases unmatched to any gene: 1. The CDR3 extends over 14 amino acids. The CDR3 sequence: CASSYGTRTDTQYF. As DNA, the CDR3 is TGTGCCAGCAGTTACGGGACTAGAACAGATACGCAGTATTTT.

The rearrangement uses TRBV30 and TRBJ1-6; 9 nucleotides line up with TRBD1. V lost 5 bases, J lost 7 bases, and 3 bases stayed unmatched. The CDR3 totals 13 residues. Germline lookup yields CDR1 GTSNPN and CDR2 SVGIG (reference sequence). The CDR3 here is CAWGGQGNSPLHF. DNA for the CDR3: TGTGCCTGGGGGGGACAGGGAAATTCACCCCTCCACTTT. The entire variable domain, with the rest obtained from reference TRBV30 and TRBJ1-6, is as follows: SQTIHQWPATLVQPVGSPLSLECTVEGTSNPNLYWYRQAAGRGLQLLFYSVGIGQISSEVPQNLSASRPQDRQFILSSKKLLLSDSGFYLCAWGGQGNSPLHFGNGTRLTVT.

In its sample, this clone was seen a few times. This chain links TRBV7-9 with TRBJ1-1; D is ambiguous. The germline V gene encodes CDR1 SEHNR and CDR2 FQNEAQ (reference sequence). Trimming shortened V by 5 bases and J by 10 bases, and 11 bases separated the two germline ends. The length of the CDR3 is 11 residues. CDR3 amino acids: CASSTQFAAFF. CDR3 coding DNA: TGTGCCAGCAGCACACAGTTTGCAGCTTTCTTT.

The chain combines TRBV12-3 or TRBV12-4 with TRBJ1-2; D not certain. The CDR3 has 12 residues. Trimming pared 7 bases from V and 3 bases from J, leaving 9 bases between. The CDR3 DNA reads TGTGCCAGCACCCTTTCCCACTATGGCTACACCTTC. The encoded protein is CASTLSHYGYTF.

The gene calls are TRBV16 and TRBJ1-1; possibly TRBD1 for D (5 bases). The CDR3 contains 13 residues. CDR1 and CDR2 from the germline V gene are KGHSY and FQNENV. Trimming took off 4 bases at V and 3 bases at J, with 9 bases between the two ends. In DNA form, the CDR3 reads TGTGCCAGCAGCCCCGGGGGTTACACTGAAGCTTTCTTT. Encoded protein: CASSPGGYTEAFF.

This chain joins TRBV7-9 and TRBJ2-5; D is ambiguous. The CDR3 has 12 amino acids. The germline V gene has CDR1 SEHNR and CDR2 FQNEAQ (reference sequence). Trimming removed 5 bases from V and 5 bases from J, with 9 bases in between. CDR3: CASSPLEETQYF. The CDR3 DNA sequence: TGTGCCAGCAGCCCTCTGGAGGAGACCCAGTACTTC.

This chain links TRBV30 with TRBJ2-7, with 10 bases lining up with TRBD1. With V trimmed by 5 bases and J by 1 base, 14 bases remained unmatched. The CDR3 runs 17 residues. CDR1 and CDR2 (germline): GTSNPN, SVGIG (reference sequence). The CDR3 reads CAWSLQYRDRGSYEQYF. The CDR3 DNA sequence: TGTGCCTGGTCCCTACAGTACCGGGACAGGGGTTCCTACGAGCAGTACTTC.

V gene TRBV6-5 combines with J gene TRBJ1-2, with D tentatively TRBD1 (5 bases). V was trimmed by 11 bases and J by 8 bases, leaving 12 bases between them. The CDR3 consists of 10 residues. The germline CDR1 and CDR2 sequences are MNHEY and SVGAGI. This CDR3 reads CACLGGGYTF. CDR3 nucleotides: TGTGCCTGCCTGGGGGGGGGCTACACCTTC.

The CDR3 sequence is CASSAPTGMTEAFF. The CDR3 bases are TGTGCCAGCAGCGCCCCCACAGGGATGACTGAAGCTTTCTTT. V gene TRBV5-4 combines with J gene TRBJ1-1; tentative D call: TRBD1 (6 bases). The CDR3 extends over 14 amino acids. The V and J ends lost 4 bases and 5 bases respectively, with 15 bases between them. Per germline, CDR1 SGHNT and CDR2 YYREEE (reference sequence).

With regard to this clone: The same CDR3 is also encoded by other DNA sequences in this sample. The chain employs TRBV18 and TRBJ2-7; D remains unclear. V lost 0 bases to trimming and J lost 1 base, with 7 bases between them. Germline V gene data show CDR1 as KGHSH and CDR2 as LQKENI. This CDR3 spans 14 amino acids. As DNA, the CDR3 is TGTGCCAGCTCACCACCCCCGTCTTCCTACGAGCAGTACTTC. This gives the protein CASSPPPSSYEQYF. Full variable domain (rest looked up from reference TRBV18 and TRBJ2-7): NAGVMQNPRHLVRRRGQEARLRCSPMKGHSHVYWYRQLPEEGLKFMVYLQKENIIDESGMPKERFSAEFPKEGPSILRIQQVVRGDSAAYFCASSPPPSSYEQYFGPGTRLTVT.

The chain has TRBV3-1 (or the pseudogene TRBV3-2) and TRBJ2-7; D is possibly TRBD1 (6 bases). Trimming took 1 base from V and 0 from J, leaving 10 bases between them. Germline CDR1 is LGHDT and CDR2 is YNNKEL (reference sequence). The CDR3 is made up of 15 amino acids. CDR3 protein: CASSQGQDRSYEQYF. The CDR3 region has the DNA TGTGCCAGCAGCCAAGGACAGGACCGCTCCTACGAGCAGTACTTC.

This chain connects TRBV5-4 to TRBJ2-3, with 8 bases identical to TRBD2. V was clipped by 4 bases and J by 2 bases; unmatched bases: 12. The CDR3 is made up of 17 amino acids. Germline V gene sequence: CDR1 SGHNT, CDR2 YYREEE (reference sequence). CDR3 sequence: CASSALRTAGATDTQYF. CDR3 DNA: TGTGCCAGCAGCGCGCTCCGAACAGCGGGGGCCACAGATACGCAGTATTTT. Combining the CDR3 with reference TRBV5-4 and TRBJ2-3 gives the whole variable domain ETGVTQSPTHLIKTRGQQVTLRCSSQSGHNTVSWYQQALGQGPQFIFQYYREEENGRGNFPPRFSGLQFPNYSSELNVNALELDDSALYLCASSALRTAGATDTQYFGPGTRLTVL.

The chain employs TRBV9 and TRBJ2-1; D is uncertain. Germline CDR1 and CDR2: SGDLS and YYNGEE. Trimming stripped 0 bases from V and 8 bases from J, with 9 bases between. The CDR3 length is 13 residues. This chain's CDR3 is CASSVDPLHEQFF. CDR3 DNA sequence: TGTGCCAGCAGCGTAGATCCCCTCCATGAGCAGTTCTTC.

CDR3 residues: CASSLDQRGYGTQYF. CDR3 DNA sequence: TGTGCCAGCAGCTTAGATCAGAGAGGGTACGGGACCCAGTACTTC. J is TRBJ2-5 and V is TRBV7-8; a weak D match, TRBD2 (5 bases). Germline values: CDR1 SGHVS, CDR2 FQNEAQ. CDR3 length equals 15 residues. Trimming pared 1 base from V and 7 bases from J, leaving 16 bases between.

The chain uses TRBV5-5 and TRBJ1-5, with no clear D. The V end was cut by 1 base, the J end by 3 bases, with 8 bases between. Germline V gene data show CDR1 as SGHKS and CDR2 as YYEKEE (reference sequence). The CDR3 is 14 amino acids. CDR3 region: CASSLYTNNQPQHF. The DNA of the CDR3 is TGTGCCAGCAGCTTGTACACTAACAATCAGCCCCAGCATTTT.

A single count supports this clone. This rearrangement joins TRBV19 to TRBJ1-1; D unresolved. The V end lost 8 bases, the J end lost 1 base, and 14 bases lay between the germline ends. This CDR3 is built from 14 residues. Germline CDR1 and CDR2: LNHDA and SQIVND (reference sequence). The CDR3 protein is CASALGLPNTEAFF. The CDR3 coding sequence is TGTGCCAGTGCCCTAGGACTGCCGAACACTGAAGCTTTCTTT.

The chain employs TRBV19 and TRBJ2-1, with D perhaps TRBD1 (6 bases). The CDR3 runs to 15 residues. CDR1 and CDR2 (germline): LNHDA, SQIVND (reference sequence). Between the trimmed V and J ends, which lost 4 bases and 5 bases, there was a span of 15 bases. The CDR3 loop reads CASSNSRGANNEQFF. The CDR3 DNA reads TGTGCCAGTAGTAACTCCAGGGGCGCGAACAATGAGCAGTTCTTC. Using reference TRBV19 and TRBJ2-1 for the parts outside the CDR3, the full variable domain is DGGITQSPKYLFRKEGQNVTLSCEQNLNHDAMYWYRQDPGQGLRLIYYSQIVNDFQKGDIAEGYSVSREKKESFPLTVTSAQKNPTAFYLCASSNSRGANNEQFFGPGTRLTVL.